These 9 T cell receptor beta chains came from one sample sequenced in a study of technical replicates of blood from a handful of donors. TCRdb's table, derived via immunoSEQ multiplex PCR, lists solely in-frame clones and lacks some. Altogether tens of thousands of clones are present, 80% to 95% being singletons, with the ten largest covering 0.4% to 0.45%. The sequenced sample was T cells isolated from PBMCs. These TCRs come from a human donor in good health.

The J gene is TRBJ1-3, the V gene TRBV7-8, with D perhaps matching TRBD1 (6 bases). The CDR3 runs 15 residues. Germline CDR1 is SGHVS and CDR2 is FQNEAQ. V shed 4 bases and J shed 5 bases, with 15 bases lying between them. CDR3 amino acids: CASSSPTGRRNTIYF. In DNA form, the CDR3 reads TGTGCCAGCAGCTCCCCGACAGGCCGACGAAACACCATATATTTT.

This clone was recorded once. The chain employs TRBV28 and TRBJ1-3; the match to TRBD1 covers 7 bases. Trimming cost V 8 bases and J 4 bases; bases outside gene matches: 11. CDR3 length equals 15 residues. Germline lookup yields CDR1 MDHEN and CDR2 SYDVKM. This CDR3 is CASGMGGQPGNTIYF. CDR3 DNA sequence: TGTGCCAGCGGCATGGGGGGACAGCCGGGAAACACCATATATTTT.

This clone was picked up a small number of times. The CDR3 coding sequence is TGTGCCAGTAGTCCAGGACAGTTAAACACTGAAGCTTTCTTT. Translation gives CASSPGQLNTEAFF. The chain carries TRBV19 and TRBJ1-1, with a possible D match to TRBD1 (6 bases). The CDR3 is 14 residues long. With 5 bases removed from V and 2 bases from J, the gap between germline ends came to 12 bases. CDR1 is LNHDA, CDR2 SQIVND, per germline (reference sequence).

The chain carries TRBV12-5 and TRBJ1-4; D is undetermined. The CDR3 is made up of 12 amino acids. Germline values: CDR1 LGHNT, CDR2 FRNRAP. Trimming cost V 2 bases and J 8 bases, with 6 bases left between them. DNA of the CDR3: TGTGCTAGTGGTTTGAAGCGCGAAAAACTGTTTTTT. Its translation is CASGLKREKLFF.

The gene calls are TRBV7-9 and TRBJ2-7; a possible D gene is TRBD2 (7 bases). With 5 bases removed from V and 0 bases from J, the gap between germline ends came to 20 bases. The CDR3 loop spans 17 amino acids. CDR1 is SEHNR and CDR2 is FQNEAQ in the germline V gene (reference sequence). The CDR3 nucleotides read TGTGCCAGCAGCCCGAGGGGGGGCACAACGAGCTCCTACGAGCAGTACTTC. Its protein product is CASSPRGGTTSSYEQYF. Full variable domain (rest looked up from reference TRBV7-9 and TRBJ2-7): DTGVSQNPRHKITKRGQNVTFRCDPISEHNRLYWYRQTLGQGPEFLTYFQNEAQLEKSRLLSDRFSAERPKGSFSTLEIQRTEQGDSAMYLCASSPRGGTTSSYEQYFGPGTRLTVT.

As concerns this clone: Other DNA sequences in this specimen translate into the identical CDR3. V gene TRBV30 combines with J gene TRBJ2-7; D perhaps matches TRBD1 (6 bases). The V gene lost 5 bases and the J gene lost 3 bases, with 11 bases spanning the gap. The CDR3 is 12 amino acids. The germline CDR1 and CDR2 sequences are GTSNPN and SVGIG (reference sequence). This chain's CDR3 is CAWDRDNYEQYF. The DNA of the CDR3 is TGTGCCTGGGACCGGGACAACTACGAGCAGTACTTC. The entire variable domain, with the rest obtained from reference TRBV30 and TRBJ2-7, is as follows: SQTIHQWPATLVQPVGSPLSLECTVEGTSNPNLYWYRQAAGRGLQLLFYSVGIGQISSEVPQNLSASRPQDRQFILSSKKLLLSDSGFYLCAWDRDNYEQYFGPGTRLTVT.

The genes are TRBV7-3 and TRBJ2-5, with D possibly matching TRBD1 (5 bases). Germline CDR1 SGHTA, CDR2 FQGTGA. This CDR3 contains 13 residues. V was pared by 2 bases and J by 7 bases, with 11 bases between. The CDR3 spells CASSLGPRGTQYF. The CDR3 DNA is TGTGCCAGCAGCTTAGGCCCTAGGGGGACCCAGTACTTC.

The chain couples TRBV27 to TRBJ1-4; D gene unclear. The CDR3 covers 15 residues. Germline CDR1 is MNHEY and CDR2 is SMNVEV (reference sequence). V was clipped by 5 bases and J by 5 bases, with 15 bases between them. The CDR3 nucleotides are TGTGCCAGCAGTCCGGCCGGACTGAAAAATGAAAAACTGTTTTTT. Translation gives CASSPAGLKNEKLFF.

DNA for the CDR3: TGTGCCACCAGCAGTCAGGGTCGGTACACCTTC. Protein sequence: CATSSQGRYTF. The J gene is TRBJ1-2, the V gene TRBV15; D possibly corresponds to TRBD1 (5 bases). The V gene lost 3 bases and the J gene lost 11 bases, with 10 bases spanning the gap. The germline V gene encodes CDR1 LNHNV and CDR2 YYDKDF (reference sequence). The CDR3 covers 11 residues.